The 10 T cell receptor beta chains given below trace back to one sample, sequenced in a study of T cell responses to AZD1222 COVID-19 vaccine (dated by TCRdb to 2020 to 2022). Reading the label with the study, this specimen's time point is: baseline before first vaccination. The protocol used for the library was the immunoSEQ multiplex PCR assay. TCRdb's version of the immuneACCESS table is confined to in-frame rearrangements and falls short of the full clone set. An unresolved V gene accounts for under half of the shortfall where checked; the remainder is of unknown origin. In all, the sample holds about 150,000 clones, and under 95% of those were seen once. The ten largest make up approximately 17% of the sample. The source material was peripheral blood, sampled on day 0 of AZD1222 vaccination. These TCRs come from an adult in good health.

The CDR3 loop reads CSAARGWSNQPQHF. Here the CDR3 DNA reads TGCAGCGCAGCCAGGGGCTGGAGCAATCAGCCCCAGCATTTT. J is TRBJ1-5 and V is TRBV29-1; D is perhaps TRBD1 (6 bases). Germline V gene sequence: CDR1 SQVTM, CDR2 ANQGSEA. Deletions cut 7 bases from V and 1 base from J, with 14 bases between. CDR3 length: 14 residues.

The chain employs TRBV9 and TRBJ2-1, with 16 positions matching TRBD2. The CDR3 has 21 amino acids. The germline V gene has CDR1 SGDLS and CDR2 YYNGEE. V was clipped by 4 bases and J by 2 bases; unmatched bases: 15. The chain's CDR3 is CASSHTLPGLAGGPAYNEQFF. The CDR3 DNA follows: TGTGCCAGCAGCCACACCCTTCCGGGACTAGCGGGAGGGCCCGCCTACAATGAGCAGTTCTTC.

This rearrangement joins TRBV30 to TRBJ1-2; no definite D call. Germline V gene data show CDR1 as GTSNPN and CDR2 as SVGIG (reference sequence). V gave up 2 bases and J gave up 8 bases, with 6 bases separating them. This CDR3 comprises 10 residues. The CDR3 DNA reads TGTGCCTGGAGTAGCAAGGGCTACACCTTC. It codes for CAWSSKGYTF.

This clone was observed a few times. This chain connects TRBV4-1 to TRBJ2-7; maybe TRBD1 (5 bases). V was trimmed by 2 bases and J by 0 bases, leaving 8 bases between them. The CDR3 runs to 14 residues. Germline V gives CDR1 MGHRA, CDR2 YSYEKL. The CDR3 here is CASSQRQLSYEQYF. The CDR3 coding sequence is TGCGCCAGCAGCCAAAGACAGCTCTCCTACGAGCAGTACTTC.

The CDR3 spells CASSVYLAGLTYEQYF. CDR3 coding DNA: TGTGCCAGCAGCGTATACCTAGCGGGGCTCACCTACGAGCAGTACTTC. J is TRBJ2-7 and V is TRBV5-6; TRBD2 aligns across 9 bases. The CDR3 contains 16 residues. Germline V lookup: CDR1 SGHDT, CDR2 YYEEEE. V was pared by 4 bases and J by 2 bases, with 10 bases of the junction left unmatched.

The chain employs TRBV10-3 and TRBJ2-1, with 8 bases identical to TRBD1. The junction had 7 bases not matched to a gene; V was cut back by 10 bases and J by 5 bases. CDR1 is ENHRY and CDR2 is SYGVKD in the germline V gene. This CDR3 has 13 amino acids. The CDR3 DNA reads TGTGCCAACGGGAGACAGGGGAACAATGAGCAGTTCTTC. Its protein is CANGRQGNNEQFF.

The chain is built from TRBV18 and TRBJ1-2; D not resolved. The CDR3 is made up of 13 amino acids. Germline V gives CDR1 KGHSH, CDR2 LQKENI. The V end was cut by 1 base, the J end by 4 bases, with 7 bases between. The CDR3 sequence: CASSPLGSYGYTF. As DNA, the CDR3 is TGTGCCAGCTCACCACTGGGGAGCTATGGCTACACCTTC.

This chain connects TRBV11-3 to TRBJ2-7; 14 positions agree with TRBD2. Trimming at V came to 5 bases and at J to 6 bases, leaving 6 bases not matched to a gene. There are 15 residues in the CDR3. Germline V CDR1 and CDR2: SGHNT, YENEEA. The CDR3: CASSPTGTSGSEQYF. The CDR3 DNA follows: TGTGCCAGCAGCCCTACCGGGACTAGCGGGAGCGAGCAGTACTTC.

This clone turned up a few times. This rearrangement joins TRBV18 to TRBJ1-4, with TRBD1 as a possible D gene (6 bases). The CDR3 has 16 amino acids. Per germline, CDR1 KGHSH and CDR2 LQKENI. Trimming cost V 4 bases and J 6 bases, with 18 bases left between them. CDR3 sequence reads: CASSLNAQGGHEKLFF. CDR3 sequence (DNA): TGTGCCAGCTCACTCAATGCACAGGGAGGTCATGAAAAACTGTTTTTT.

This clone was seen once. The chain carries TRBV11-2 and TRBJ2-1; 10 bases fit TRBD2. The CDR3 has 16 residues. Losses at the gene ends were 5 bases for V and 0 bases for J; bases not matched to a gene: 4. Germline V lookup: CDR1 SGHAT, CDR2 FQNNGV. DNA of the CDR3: TGTGCCAGCAGCACCATAGCGGGAGGCTCCTACAATGAGCAGTTCTTC. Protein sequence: CASSTIAGGSYNEQFF.